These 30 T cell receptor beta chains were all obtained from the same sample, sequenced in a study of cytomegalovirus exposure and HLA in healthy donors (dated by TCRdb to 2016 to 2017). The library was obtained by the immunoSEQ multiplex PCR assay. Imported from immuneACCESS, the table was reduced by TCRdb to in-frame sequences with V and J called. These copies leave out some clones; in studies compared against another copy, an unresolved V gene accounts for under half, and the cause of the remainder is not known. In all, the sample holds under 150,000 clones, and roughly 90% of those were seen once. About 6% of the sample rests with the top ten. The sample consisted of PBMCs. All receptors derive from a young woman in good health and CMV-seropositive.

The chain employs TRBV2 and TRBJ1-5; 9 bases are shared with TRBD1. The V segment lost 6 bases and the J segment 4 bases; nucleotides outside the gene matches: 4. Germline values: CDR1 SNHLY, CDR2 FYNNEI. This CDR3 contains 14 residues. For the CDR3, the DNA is TGTGCCAGCAGCCCGGGACAGGGAAATCAGCCCCAGCATTTT. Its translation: CASSPGQGNQPQHF.

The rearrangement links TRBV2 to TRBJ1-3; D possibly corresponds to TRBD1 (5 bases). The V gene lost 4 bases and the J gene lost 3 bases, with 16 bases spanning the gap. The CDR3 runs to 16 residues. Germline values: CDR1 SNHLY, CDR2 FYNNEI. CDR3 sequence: CASSGVTGGIGNTIYF. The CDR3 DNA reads TGTGCCAGCAGTGGTGTAACGGGGGGGATTGGAAACACCATATATTTT. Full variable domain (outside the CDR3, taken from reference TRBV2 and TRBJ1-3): EPEVTQTPSHQVTQMGQEVILRCVPISNHLYFYWYRQILGQKVEFLVSFYNNEISEKSEIFDDQFSVERPDGSNFTLKIRSTKLEDSAMYFCASSGVTGGIGNTIYFGEGSWLTVV.

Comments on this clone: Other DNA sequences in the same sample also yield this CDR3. DNA for the CDR3: TGCGCCAGCAGCTTAGCGGGGGGCCAAGAGACCCAGTACTTC. Its translation is CASSLAGGQETQYF. This chain uses TRBV5-1 with TRBJ2-5; 9 nucleotides align to TRBD2. This CDR3 has 14 residues. Germline CDR1 SGHRS, CDR2 YFSETQ. With 2 bases clipped from V and 1 base from J, the junction kept 0 bases outside the gene matches.

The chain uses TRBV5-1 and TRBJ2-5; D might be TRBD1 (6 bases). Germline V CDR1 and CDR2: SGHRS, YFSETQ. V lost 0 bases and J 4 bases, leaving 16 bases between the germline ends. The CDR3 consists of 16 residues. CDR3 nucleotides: TGCGCCAGCAGCTTGGCATCTGGGGGCCGAGGAGAGACCCAGTACTTC. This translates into CASSLASGGRGETQYF.

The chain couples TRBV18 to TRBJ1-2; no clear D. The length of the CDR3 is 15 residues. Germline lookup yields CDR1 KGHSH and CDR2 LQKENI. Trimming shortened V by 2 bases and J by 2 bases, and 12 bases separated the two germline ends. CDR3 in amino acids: CASSPSPTPNYGYTF. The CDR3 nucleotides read TGTGCCAGCTCACCAAGTCCAACACCCAACTATGGCTACACCTTC.

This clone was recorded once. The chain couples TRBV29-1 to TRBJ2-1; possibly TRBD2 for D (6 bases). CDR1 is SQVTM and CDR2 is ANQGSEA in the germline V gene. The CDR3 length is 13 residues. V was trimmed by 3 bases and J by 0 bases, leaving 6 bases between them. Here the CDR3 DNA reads TGCAGCGTTGAGCGGGGCTCCTACAATGAGCAGTTCTTC. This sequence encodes CSVERGSYNEQFF.

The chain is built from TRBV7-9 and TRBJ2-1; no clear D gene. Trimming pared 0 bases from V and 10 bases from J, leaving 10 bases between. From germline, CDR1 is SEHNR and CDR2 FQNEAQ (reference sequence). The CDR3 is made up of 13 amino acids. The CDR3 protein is CASSLATPGEQFF. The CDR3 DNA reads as TGTGCCAGCAGCTTAGCGACGCCCGGGGAGCAGTTCTTC.

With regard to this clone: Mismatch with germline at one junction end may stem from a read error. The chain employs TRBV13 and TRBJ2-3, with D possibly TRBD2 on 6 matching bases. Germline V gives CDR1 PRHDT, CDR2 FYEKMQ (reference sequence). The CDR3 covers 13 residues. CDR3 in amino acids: CASSPGRGALKTF. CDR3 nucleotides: TGTGCCAGCAGCCCAGGGCGCGGGGCCCTGAAGACTTTT.

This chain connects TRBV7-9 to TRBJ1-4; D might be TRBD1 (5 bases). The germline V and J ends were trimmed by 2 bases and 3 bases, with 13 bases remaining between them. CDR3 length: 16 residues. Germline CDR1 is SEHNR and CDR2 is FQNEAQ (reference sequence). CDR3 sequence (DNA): TGTGCCAGCAGCTTACAGGGTTTTGGTGCTAATGAAAAACTGTTTTTT. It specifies CASSLQGFGANEKLFF.

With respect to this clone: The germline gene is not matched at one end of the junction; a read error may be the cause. CDR3 in DNA: TGCGCCAGCAGTGGATCCTCCCTCCGGCCCAGGATCTTC. As protein: CASSGSSLRPRIF. The rearrangement uses TRBV10-1 and TRBJ2-1; D ambiguous. The CDR3 consists of 13 residues. CDR1 WNHNN and CDR2 SYGVQD come from the germline V gene (reference sequence).

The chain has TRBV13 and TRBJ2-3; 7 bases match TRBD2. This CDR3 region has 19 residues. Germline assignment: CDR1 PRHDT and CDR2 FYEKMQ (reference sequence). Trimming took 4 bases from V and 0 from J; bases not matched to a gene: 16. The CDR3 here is CASSYGLVSTWTSTDTQYF. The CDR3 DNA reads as TGTGCCAGCAGCTATGGACTAGTCTCAACTTGGACTAGCACAGATACGCAGTATTTT. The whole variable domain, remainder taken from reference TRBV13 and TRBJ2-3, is AAGVIQSPRHLIKEKRETATLKCYPIPRHDTVYWYQQGPGQDPQFLISFYEKMQSDKGSIPDRFSAQQFSDYHSELNMSSLELGDSALYFCASSYGLVSTWTSTDTQYFGPGTRLTVL.

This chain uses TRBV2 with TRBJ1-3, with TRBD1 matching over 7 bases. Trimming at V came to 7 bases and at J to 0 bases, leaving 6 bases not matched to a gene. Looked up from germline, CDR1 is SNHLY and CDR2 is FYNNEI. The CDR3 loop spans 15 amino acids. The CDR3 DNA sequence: TGTGCCAGCAAGCAAACAGGGGCCTCTGGAAACACCATATATTTT. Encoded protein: CASKQTGASGNTIYF.

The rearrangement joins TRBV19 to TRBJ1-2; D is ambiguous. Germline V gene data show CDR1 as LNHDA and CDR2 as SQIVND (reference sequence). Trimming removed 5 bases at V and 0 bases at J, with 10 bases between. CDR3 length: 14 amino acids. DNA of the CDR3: TGTGCCAGTAGTCCAGAGGGTCCTAACTATGGCTACACCTTC. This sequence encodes CASSPEGPNYGYTF.

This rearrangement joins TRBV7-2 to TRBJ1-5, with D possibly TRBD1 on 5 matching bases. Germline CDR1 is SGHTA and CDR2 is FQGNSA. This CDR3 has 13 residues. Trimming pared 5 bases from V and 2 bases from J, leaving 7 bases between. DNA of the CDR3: TGTGCCAGCAGCGTCAGGGGCAATCAGCCCCAGCATTTT. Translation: CASSVRGNQPQHF.

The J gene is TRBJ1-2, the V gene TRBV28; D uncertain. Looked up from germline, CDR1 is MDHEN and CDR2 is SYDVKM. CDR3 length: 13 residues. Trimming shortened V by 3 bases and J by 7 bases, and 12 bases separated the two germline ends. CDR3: CASSLAGTTGYTF. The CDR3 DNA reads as TGTGCCAGCAGTTTGGCAGGTACCACTGGCTACACCTTC.

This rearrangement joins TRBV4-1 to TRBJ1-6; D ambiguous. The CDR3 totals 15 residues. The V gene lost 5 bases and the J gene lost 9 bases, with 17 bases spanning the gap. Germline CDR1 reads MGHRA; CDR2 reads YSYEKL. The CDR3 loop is CASSSPAGMGSPLHF. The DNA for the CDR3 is TGCGCCAGCAGCTCCCCGGCGGGGATGGGTTCACCCCTCCACTTT.

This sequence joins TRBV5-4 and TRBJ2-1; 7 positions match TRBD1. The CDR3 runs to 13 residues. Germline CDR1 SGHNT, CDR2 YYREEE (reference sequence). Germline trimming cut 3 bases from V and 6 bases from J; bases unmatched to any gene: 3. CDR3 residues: CASSWTGGNEQFF. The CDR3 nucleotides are TGTGCCAGCAGCTGGACAGGCGGCAATGAGCAGTTCTTC.

This CDR3 reads CASSLGGVALHF. The CDR3, as DNA: TGTGCCAGCAGCTTGGGGGGAGTGGCCCTCCACTTT. The J gene is TRBJ1-6, the V gene TRBV5-4, with D uncertain. Germline CDR1 reads SGHNT; CDR2 reads YYREEE (reference sequence). Trimming cost V 0 bases and J 14 bases, with 9 bases left between them. This CDR3 has 12 residues.

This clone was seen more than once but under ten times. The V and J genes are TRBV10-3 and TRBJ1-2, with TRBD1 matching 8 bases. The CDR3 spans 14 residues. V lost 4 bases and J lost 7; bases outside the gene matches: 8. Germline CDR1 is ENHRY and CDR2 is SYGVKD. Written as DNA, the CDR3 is TGTGCCATCAGTGGGCAGGGGGCTAATGGTGGCTACACCTTC. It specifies CAISGQGANGGYTF.

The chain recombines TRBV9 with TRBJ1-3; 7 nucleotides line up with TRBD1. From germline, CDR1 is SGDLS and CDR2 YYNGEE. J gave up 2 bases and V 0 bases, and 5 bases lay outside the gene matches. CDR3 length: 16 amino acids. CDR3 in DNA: TGTGCCAGCAGCGTAGAGCGACAGGGAACTGGAAACACCATATATTTT. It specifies CASSVERQGTGNTIYF.

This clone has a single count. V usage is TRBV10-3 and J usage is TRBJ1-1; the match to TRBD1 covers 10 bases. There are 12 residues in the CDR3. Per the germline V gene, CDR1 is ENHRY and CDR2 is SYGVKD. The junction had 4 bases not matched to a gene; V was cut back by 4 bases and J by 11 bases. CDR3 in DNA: TGTGCCATCAGTGGGGACAGGGGTAGGGCTTTCTTT. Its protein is CAISGDRGRAFF.

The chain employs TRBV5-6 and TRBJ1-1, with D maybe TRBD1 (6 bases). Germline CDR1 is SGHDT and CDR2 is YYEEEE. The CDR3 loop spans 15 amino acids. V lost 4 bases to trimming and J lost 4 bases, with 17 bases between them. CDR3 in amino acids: CASSEGPTGSTEAFF. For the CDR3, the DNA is TGTGCCAGCAGCGAGGGGCCAACAGGGAGCACTGAAGCTTTCTTT.

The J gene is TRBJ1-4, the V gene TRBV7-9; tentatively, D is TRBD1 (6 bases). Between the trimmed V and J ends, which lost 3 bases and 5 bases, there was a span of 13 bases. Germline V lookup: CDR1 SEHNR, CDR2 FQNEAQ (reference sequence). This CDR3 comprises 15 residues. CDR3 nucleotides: TGTGCCAGCAGCTTTCTTCCGGACAGAAATGAAAAACTGTTTTTT. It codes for CASSFLPDRNEKLFF.

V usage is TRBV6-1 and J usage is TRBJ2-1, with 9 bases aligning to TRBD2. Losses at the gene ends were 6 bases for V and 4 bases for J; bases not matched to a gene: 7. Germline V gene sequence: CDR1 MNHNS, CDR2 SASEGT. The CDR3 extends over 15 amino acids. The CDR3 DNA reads TGTGCCAGCAGAGGCGGGAGGGCCCCGTACAATGAGCAGTTCTTC. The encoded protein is CASRGGRAPYNEQFF.

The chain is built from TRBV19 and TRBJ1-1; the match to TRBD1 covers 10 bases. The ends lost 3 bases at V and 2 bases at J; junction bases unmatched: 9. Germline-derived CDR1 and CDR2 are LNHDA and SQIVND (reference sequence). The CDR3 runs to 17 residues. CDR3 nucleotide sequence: TGTGCCAGTAGTATGTGGGGGCGGACAGGGGGTAACACTGAAGCTTTCTTT. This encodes CASSMWGRTGGNTEAFF.

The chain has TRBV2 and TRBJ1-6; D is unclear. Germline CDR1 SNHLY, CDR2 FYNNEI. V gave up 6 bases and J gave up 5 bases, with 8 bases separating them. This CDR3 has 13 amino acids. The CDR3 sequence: CASRVENNSPLHF. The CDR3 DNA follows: TGTGCCAGCAGAGTCGAGAATAATTCACCCCTCCACTTT.

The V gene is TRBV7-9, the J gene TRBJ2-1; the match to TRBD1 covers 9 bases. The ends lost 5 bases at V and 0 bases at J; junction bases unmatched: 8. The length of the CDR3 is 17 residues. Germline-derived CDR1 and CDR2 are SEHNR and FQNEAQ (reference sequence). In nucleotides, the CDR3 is TGTGCCAGCAGCCCGAGGACAGGGGAGCCCTCCTACAATGAGCAGTTCTTC. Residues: CASSPRTGEPSYNEQFF.

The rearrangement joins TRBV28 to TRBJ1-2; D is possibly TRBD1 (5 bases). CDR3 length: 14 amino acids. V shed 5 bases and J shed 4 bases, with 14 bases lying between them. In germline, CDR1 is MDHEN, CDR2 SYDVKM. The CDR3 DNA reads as TGTGCCAGCAGTGGAGGGGTCCCTGGCTATGGCTACACCTTC. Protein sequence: CASSGGVPGYGYTF.

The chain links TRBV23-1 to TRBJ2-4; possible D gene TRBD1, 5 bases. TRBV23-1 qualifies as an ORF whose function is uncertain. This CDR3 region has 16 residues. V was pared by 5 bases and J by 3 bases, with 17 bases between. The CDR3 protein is CASSSTGGTVKNIQYF. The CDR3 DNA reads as TGCGCCAGCAGTTCTACAGGTGGTACGGTCAAAAACATTCAGTACTTC.

The CDR3 DNA follows: TGTGCCAGCAGTGAGATCGGGGGGCTAAACACAGATACGCAGTATTTT. Translated: CASSEIGGLNTDTQYF. V usage is TRBV2 and J usage is TRBJ2-3, with D possibly being TRBD2 (7 bases). V shed 3 bases and J shed 2 bases, with 15 bases lying between them. The germline V gene encodes CDR1 SNHLY and CDR2 FYNNEI. The CDR3 has 16 residues. Looking up the rest from reference TRBV2 and TRBJ2-3 gives the full variable domain: EPEVTQTPSHQVTQMGQEVILRCVPISNHLYFYWYRQILGQKVEFLVSFYNNEISEKSEIFDDQFSVERPDGSNFTLKIRSTKLEDSAMYFCASSEIGGLNTDTQYFGPGTRLTVL.